This T cell receptor beta chain was retrieved from a study of graft-versus-host responses after intestinal transplantation. As for the study in general: Transplantation in recipients was multivisceral, liver-intestinal, or isolated intestinal. Following induction with anti-thymocyte globulin, all recipients were given tacrolimus and steroids for two to three years. Overall study findings and caveats: Circulating GvH clones peaking coincided with falling HvG clones soon after transplant.

Method: immunoSEQ multiplex PCR; TCRdb's copy keeps in-frame clones and lacks some. The sample lists around 100,000 clones; about 90% were seen once. On this clone: Antigen: not known.

There are 15 residues in the CDR3. V shed 3 bases, J shed 5 bases, and the junction held 9 bases outside the gene matches. Germline V gene lookup returns CDR1 KGHSH and CDR2 LQKENI. The chain combines TRBV18 with TRBJ2-7, with TRBD1 identical over 8 bases. This TCR derives from a human donor who was the organ donor for an intestinal transplant. The specimen was unstimulated CD4+ T cells sorted from spleen or lymph node cells, collected before transplant. CDR3 in amino acids: CASSPNRGSGDEQYF. CDR3 DNA: TGTGCCAGCTCACCTAACAGGGGGTCGGGCGACGAGCAGTACTTC.